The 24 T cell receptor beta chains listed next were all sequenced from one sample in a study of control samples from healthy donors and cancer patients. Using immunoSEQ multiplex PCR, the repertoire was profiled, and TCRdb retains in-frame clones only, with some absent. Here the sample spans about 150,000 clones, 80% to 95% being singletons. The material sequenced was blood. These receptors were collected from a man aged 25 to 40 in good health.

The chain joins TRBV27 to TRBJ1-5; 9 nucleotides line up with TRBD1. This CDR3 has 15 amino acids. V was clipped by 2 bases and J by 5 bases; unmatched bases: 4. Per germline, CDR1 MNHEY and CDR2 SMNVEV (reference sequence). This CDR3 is CASSLGQGLDQPQHF. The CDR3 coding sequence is TGTGCCAGCAGTTTAGGACAGGGGCTTGATCAGCCCCAGCATTTT.

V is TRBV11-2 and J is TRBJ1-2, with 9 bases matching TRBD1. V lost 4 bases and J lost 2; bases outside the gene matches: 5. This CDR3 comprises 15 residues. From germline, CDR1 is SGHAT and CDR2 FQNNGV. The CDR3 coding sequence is TGTGCCAGCAGCTCCGGGACAGGGTACAACTATGGCTACACCTTC. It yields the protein CASSSGTGYNYGYTF.

DNA for the CDR3: TGTGCCAGCAGTGACCAAGGGACACCTCTCACCGGGGAGCTGTTTTTT. Protein product: CASSDQGTPLTGELFF. The V gene is TRBV25-1, the J gene TRBJ2-2; possibly TRBD1 for D (6 bases). CDR3 length: 16 amino acids. CDR1 is MGHDK, CDR2 SYGVNS, per germline. The V end lost 3 bases, the J end lost 4 bases, and 15 bases lay between the germline ends.

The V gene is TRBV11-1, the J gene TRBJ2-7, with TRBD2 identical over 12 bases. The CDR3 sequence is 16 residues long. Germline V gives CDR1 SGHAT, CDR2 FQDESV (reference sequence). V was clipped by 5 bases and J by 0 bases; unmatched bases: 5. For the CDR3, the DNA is TGTGCCAGCAGCCTACTAGCGGGGGGATCCTCCTACGAGCAGTACTTC. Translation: CASSLLAGGSSYEQYF. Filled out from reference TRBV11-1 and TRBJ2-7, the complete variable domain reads EAEVAQSPRYKITEKSQAVAFWCDPISGHATLYWYRQILGQGPELLVQFQDESVVDDSQLPKDRFSAERLKGVDSTLKIQPAELGDSAMYLCASSLLAGGSSYEQYFGPGTRLTVT.

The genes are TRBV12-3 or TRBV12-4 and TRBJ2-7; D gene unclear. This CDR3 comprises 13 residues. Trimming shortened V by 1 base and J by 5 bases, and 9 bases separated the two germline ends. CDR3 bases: TGTGCCAGCAGTTTAGTTAACCAGGACGAGCAGTACTTC. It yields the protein CASSLVNQDEQYF.

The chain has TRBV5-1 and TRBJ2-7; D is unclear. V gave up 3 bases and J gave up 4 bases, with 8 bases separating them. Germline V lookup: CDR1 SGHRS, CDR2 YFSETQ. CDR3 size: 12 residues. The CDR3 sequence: CASSSEGYEQYF. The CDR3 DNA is TGCGCCAGCAGCTCGGAAGGGTACGAGCAGTACTTC.

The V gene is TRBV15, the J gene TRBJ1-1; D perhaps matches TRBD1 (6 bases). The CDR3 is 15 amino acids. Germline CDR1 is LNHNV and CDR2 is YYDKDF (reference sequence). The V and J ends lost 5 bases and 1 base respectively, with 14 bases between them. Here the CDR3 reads CATSSGAGKNTEAFF. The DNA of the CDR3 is TGTGCCACCAGCTCAGGGGCAGGAAAGAACACTGAAGCTTTCTTT.

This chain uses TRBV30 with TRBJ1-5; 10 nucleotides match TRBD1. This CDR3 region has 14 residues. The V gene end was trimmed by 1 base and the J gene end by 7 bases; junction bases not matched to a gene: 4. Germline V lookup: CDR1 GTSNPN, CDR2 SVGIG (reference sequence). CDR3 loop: CAWSGGQGSQPQHF. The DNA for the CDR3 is TGTGCCTGGAGTGGGGGACAGGGGAGCCAGCCCCAGCATTTT. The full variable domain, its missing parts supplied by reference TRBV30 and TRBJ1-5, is SQTIHQWPATLVQPVGSPLSLECTVEGTSNPNLYWYRQAAGRGLQLLFYSVGIGQISSEVPQNLSASRPQDRQFILSSKKLLLSDSGFYLCAWSGGQGSQPQHFGDGTRLSIL.

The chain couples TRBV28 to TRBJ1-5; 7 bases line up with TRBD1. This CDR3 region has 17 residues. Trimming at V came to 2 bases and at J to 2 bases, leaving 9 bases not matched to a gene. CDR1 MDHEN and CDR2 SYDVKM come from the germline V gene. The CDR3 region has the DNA TGTGCCAGCAGTTTAAGGGAAGACAGGGCCGGCAATCAGCCCCAGCATTTT. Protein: CASSLREDRAGNQPQHF.

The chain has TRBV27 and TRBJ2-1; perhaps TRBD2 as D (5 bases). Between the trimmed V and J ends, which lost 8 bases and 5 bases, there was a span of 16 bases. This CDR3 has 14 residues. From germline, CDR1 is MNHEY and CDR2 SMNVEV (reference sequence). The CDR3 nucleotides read TGTGCCAGCTTTAAGAGCGGCGCCCACAATGAGCAGTTCTTC. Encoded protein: CASFKSGAHNEQFF.

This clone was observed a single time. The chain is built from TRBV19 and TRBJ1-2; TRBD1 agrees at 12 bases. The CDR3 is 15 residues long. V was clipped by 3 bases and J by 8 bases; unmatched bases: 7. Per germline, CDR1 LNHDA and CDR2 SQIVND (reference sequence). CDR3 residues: CASSITGTGGEGYTF. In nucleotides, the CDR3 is TGTGCCAGTAGTATCACCGGGACAGGGGGCGAGGGCTACACCTTC.

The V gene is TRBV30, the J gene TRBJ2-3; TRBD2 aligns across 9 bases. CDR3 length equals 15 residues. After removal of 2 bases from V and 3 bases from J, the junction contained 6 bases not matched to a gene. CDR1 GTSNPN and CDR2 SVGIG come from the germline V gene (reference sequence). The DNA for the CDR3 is TGTGCCTGGAGTCGGCTAGCGGGGCCTACAGATACGCAGTATTTT. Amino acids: CAWSRLAGPTDTQYF.

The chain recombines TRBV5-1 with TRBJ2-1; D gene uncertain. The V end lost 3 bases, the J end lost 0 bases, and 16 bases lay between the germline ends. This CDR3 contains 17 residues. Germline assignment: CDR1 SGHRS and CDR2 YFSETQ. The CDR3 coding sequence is TGCGCCAGCAGCTACCCGACGGACCTTAGCTCCTACAATGAGCAGTTCTTC. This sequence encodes CASSYPTDLSSYNEQFF.

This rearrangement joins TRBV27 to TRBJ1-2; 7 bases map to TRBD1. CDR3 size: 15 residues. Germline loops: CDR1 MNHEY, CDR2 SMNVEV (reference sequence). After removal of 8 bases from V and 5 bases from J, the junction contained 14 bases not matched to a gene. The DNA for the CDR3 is TGTGCCAGCGGAGTCTCTCAGACAGGGAAATATGGCTACACCTTC. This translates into CASGVSQTGKYGYTF.

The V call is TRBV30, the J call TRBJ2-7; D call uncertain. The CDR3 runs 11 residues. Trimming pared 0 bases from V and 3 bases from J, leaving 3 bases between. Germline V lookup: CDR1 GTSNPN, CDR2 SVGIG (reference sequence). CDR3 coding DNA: TGTGCCTGGAGTGTGAGCTACGAGCAGTACTTC. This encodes CAWSVSYEQYF.

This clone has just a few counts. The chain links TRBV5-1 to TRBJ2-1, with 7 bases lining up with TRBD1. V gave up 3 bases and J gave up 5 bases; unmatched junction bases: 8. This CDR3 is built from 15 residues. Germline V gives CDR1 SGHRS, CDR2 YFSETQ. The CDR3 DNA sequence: TGCGCCAGCAGCTCCGGGACAGCCCTAAACAATGAGCAGTTCTTC. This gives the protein CASSSGTALNNEQFF.

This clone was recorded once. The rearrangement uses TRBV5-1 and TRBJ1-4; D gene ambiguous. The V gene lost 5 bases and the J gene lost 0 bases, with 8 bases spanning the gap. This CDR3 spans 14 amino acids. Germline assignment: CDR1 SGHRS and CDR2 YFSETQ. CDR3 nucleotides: TGCGCCAGCAGGTGGACTTCAACTAATGAAAAACTGTTTTTT. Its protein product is CASRWTSTNEKLFF.

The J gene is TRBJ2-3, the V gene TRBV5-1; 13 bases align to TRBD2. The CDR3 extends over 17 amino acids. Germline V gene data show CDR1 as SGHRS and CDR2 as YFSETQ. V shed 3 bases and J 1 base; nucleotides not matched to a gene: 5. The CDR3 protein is CASSSGTSGVRTDTQYF. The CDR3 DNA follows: TGCGCCAGCAGCTCGGGGACTAGCGGGGTACGCACAGATACGCAGTATTTT.

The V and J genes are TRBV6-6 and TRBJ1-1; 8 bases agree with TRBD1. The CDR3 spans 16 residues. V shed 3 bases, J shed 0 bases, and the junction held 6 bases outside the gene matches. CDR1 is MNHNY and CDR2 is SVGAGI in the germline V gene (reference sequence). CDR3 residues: CASSYSPGQVNTEAFF. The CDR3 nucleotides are TGTGCCAGCAGTTATTCTCCGGGACAGGTGAACACTGAAGCTTTCTTT.

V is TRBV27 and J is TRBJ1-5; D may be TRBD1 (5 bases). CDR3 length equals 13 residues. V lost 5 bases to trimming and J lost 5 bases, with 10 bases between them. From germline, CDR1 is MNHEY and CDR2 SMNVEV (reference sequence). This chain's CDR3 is CASSVRGHQPQHF. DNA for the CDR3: TGTGCCAGCAGTGTGAGGGGACATCAGCCCCAGCATTTT.

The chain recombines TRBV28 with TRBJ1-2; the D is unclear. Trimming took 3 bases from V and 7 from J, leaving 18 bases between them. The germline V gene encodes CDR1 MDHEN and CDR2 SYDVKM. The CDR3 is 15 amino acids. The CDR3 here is CASSLPPSGYVGYTF. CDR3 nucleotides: TGTGCCAGCAGTTTGCCTCCCTCCGGGTATGTTGGCTACACCTTC.

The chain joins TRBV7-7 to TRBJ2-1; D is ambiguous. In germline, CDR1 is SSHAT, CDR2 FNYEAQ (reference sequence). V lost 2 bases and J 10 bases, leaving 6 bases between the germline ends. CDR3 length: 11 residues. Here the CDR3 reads CASSLSGEQFF. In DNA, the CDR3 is TGTGCCAGCAGCTTATCCGGGGAGCAGTTCTTC.

CDR3 DNA sequence: TGTGCCAGTAGTATGCGGCTAGCGGGCTCCTACAATGAGCAGTTCTTC. This gives the protein CASSMRLAGSYNEQFF. This rearrangement joins TRBV19 to TRBJ2-1; 8 bases agree with TRBD2. V gave up 3 bases and J gave up 0 bases; unmatched junction bases: 4. CDR3 size: 16 residues. Germline CDR1 is LNHDA and CDR2 is SQIVND (reference sequence).

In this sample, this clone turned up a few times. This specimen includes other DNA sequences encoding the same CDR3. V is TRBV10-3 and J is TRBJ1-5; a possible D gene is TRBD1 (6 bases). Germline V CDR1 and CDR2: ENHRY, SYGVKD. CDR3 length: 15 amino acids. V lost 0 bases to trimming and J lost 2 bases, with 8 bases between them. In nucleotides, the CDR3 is TGTGCCATCAGTGAGTCAGGGGGGGGCAATCAGCCCCAGCATTTT. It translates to CAISESGGGNQPQHF.